The sequence of this T cell receptor beta chain was determined in a study of shared clonotypes between healthy human individuals. V lost 6 bases, J lost 5 bases, and 13 bases lay in between. CDR3 size: 14 residues. Germline V lookup: CDR1 MNHEY, CDR2 SVGAGI. TCRdb's table, derived via immunoSEQ multiplex PCR, lists solely in-frame clones and lacks some. The data contain about 2.3 million clones, around 90% of them seen just once; the ten biggest clones take up approximately 0.39%. Memory CD4+ cells were the fraction left after CD45RA+ naive selection. The receptor was derived from a man younger than 35 in good health. Some clones in this sample may be carry-over from other donors' samples. Sequencing was performed on naive CD4+ T cells from PBMCs. The subset was: CD45RA+ positively selected. The rearrangement links TRBV6-5 to TRBJ2-2; the D gene is possibly TRBD1 (5 bases). CDR3 protein: CASRGQGMTGELFF. CDR3 in DNA: TGTGCCAGCAGGGGCCAGGGTATGACCGGGGAGCTGTTTTTT.